The 3 T cell receptor beta chains given below trace back to one sample, sequenced in a study of cytomegalovirus exposure and HLA in healthy donors. The PCR ran on 60 Vbeta and 13 Jbeta primers. Assay used: immunoSEQ multiplex PCR; TCRdb lists only in-frame clones, some missing. The table shows over 130,000 clones, with 55% to 70% occurring only once. Sequencing was done on a sample of PBMCs. All receptors come from a woman in her sixties in good health and CMV-seropositive.

The V and J genes are TRBV19 and TRBJ2-7; TRBD2 agrees at 9 bases. V gave up 3 bases and J gave up 0 bases; unmatched junction bases: 3. Germline assignment: CDR1 LNHDA and CDR2 SQIVND (reference sequence). This CDR3 has 15 amino acids. CDR3 sequence reads: CASSMSGRRSYEQYF. The CDR3 DNA follows: TGTGCCAGTAGTATGAGCGGGAGGCGCTCCTACGAGCAGTACTTC.

The rearrangement uses TRBV18 and TRBJ2-2, with D tentatively TRBD1 (7 bases). This CDR3 comprises 15 residues. The V end was cut by 2 bases, the J end by 7 bases, with 14 bases between. CDR1 is KGHSH and CDR2 is LQKENI in the germline V gene. The CDR3 region is CASSPGGGADGELFF. The CDR3, as DNA: TGTGCCAGCTCACCAGGAGGGGGCGCGGACGGGGAGCTGTTTTTT.

This chain links TRBV5-1 with TRBJ1-3; TRBD1 matches 9 bases. The length of the CDR3 is 17 residues. Germline V gene data show CDR1 as SGHRS and CDR2 as YFSETQ. V lost 1 base, J lost 2 bases, and 7 bases stayed unmatched. CDR3 region: CASSLWDRAGTGNTIYF. The CDR3 nucleotides read TGCGCCAGCAGCTTGTGGGACAGGGCAGGAACTGGAAACACCATATATTTT.